These T cell receptor beta chains were read from a single sample in a study of Ad26.COV2.S vaccination and SARS-CoV-2 variants. The assay was immunoSEQ multiplex PCR, and TCRdb's table has in-frame clones only and misses some. The table has about 680,000 clones, roughly 90% seen once; the top ten hold approximately 1.5%. This specimen consisted of peripheral blood, obtained in a trial of Ad26.COV2.S vaccine versus placebo. These TCRs come from a person aged 18-65 years who received the Ad26.COV2.S COVID-19 vaccine or a placebo. CDR3s leave out the opening cysteine and the closing phenylalanine or tryptophan. A row's size may be missing; if present it is once, few, many or a size class.

CDR3,V,size
ASSHDRGANEKLF,TRBV4-3,.
ASSIEAGVQPQH,TRBV19,.
ASSYRGETQY,TRBV6-2/TRBV6-3,.
AWSDRGSGYT,TRBV30,.
ASGLEVRDRETKNIQY,TRBV21-1,.
ATSRGQGPHEQF,TRBV24-1,once
ASRDSISYEQY,TRBV19,.
SASQTGNEKLF,TRBV20-1,.
ASTGWTGATDYGYT,TRBV2,few
ALAPGQGAWEQY,TRBV10-3,few